A selection of T cell receptor beta chains follows, all from one sample in a study of T cell repertoires in cytomegalovirus infection. The antigens for these receptors are not known. TCRdb processed the reads anew with MiXCR; each CDR3 protein has one entry. Of about 310,000 distinct CDR3 sequences listed, approximately 25% were seen once; the top ten hold more than 10%. The starting material was cultured PBMCs, obtained from culture after CMV antigen stimulation. The source is a human donor in good health (CMV status not recorded). Some clones in this sample may be carry-over from other donors' samples. The CDR3 runs from the conserved cysteine through the conserved F or W. The order of the fields is D gene, J gene, V gene, clone size, CDR3 protein, CDR3 DNA. A D gene is named only where the DNA matches it firmly. Some rows mark clone size as missing; the rest say once, few, many or name a class of expanded clone.

TRBD2 | TRBJ2-1 | TRBV7-8 | many | CASSPILAGSSYNEQFF | TGTGCCAGCAGCCCAATACTAGCGGGGAGCTCCTACAATGAGCAGTTCTTC
. | TRBJ1-1 | TRBV10-3 | . | CAISDVPNTEAFF | TGTGCCATCAGTGATGTACCGAACACTGAAGCTTTCTTT
. | TRBJ1-2 | TRBV2 | few | CASSESVGDTPNGYTF | TGTGCCAGCAGTGAAAGTGTAGGGGACACCCCCAATGGCTACACCTTC
. | TRBJ2-1 | TRBV29-1 | few | CSVGEFGTYNEQFF | TGCAGCGTTGGGGAGTTCGGCACCTACAATGAGCAGTTCTTC
TRBD1 | TRBJ2-6 | TRBV6-1 | . | CADKPGTGSPSGANVLTF | TGTGCGGACAAACCGGGGACAGGGTCACCCTCTGGGGCCAACGTCCTGACTTTC
. | TRBJ2-5 | TRBV7-6 | many | CASSSGLGETQYF | TGTGCCAGCAGCTCGGGGCTCGGGGAGACCCAGTACTTC
. | TRBJ2-4 | TRBV7-9 | once | CASSPPPWGGLAKNIQYF | TGTGCCAGCAGCCCTCCACCTTGGGGCGGTCTAGCCAAAAACATTCAGTACTTC
. | TRBJ2-3 | TRBV12-3/TRBV12-4 | . | CASGLALGNADTQYF | TGTGCCAGCGGTTTAGCGCTGGGGAATGCAGATACGCAGTATTTT
TRBD2 | TRBJ2-1 | TRBV4-3 | few | CASSGRRAGVSSYNEQFF | TGCGCCAGCAGCGGACGCCGCGCGGGAGTATCCTCCTACAATGAGCAGTTCTTC
TRBD1 | TRBJ1-1 | TRBV6-6 | . | CASSSGGQGIAFF | TGTGCCAGCAGTTCTGGGGGACAGGGTATCGCTTTCTTT
. | TRBJ2-5 | TRBV5-4 | few | CASSLSDFQETQYF | TGTGCCAGCAGCCTATCGGACTTCCAAGAGACCCAGTACTTC
. | TRBJ2-2 | TRBV2 | . | CASSDLGIRSPNINTGELFF | TGTGCCAGCAGTGACCTGGGGATCCGGAGCCCAAATATTAATACCGGGGAGCTGTTTTTT
TRBD2 | TRBJ2-3 | TRBV7-6 | many | CASSLLPGLDVTDTQYF | TGTGCCAGCAGCTTACTCCCGGGACTAGATGTTACAGATACGCAGTATTTT
TRBD1 | TRBJ1-4 | TRBV7-2 | medium-sized | CASSLRSGTDEKLFF | TGTGCCAGCAGCTTACGGTCCGGGACAGACGAAAAACTGTTTTTT
. | TRBJ1-6 | TRBV6-2/TRBV6-3 | few | CASSPEVGNSSPLHF | TGTGCCAGCAGCCCGGAGGTGGGGAACAGTTCACCCCTCCACTTT
TRBD1 | TRBJ2-7 | TRBV6-5 | many | CASSYKGGSGYEQYF | TGTGCCAGCAGTTACAAAGGGGGCTCTGGCTACGAGCAGTACTTC
TRBD1 | TRBJ2-3 | TRBV7-8 | many | CASSSGQGRTDTQYF | TGTGCCAGCAGCTCGGGACAGGGTAGGACAGATACGCAGTATTTT
. | TRBJ2-3 | TRBV6-8 | once | CASSYGQTTDTLYF | TGTGCCAGCAGTTACGGGCAGACCACAGATACGCTGTATTTT
. | TRBJ1-2 | TRBV12-3/TRBV12-4 | many | CASSLLRGYGYTF | TGTGCCAGCAGTTTATTACGGGGGTATGGCTACACCTTC
. | TRBJ1-2 | TRBV12-3/TRBV12-4 | . | CASSPLWGYGYTF | TGTGCCAGCAGCCCGCTCTGGGGGTATGGCTACACCTTC
. | TRBJ2-3 | TRBV6-4 | few | CASSEGNSQRTDTQYF | TGTGCCAGCAGTGAGGGGAACTCCCAACGGACAGATACGCAGTATTTT
. | TRBJ1-2 | TRBV7-3 | many | CASSNSASSADRGVNYGYTF | TGTGCCAGCAGCAATTCCGCATCATCGGCAGACCGAGGGGTTAACTATGGCTACACCTTC
. | TRBJ2-1 | TRBV18 | few | CASSNPSEAKQFF | TGTGCCAGCTCCAACCCGTCAGAGGCGAAGCAGTTCTTC
. | TRBJ1-2 | TRBV4-3 | . | CASSQEGRGVGVWYTF | TGCGCCAGCAGCCAAGAGGGTCGGGGCGTCGGGGTTTGGTACACCTTC
TRBD1 | TRBJ2-7 | TRBV7-2 | few | CASSSGQIYEQYF | TGTGCCAGCAGCTCGGGACAGATTTACGAGCAGTACTTC
. | TRBJ2-6 | TRBV7-8 | . | CASSFADSSGANVLTF | TGTGCCAGCAGCTTCGCCGACAGCTCTGGGGCCAACGTCCTGACTTTC
. | TRBJ2-5 | TRBV19 | few | CASTTGPGTGTQYF | TGTGCCAGTACCACAGGACCCGGAACGGGGACCCAGTACTTC
. | TRBJ1-4 | TRBV6-2/TRBV6-3 | few | CASSYSQTREKLFF | TGTGCCAGCAGTTACTCCCAGACCCGTGAAAAACTGTTTTTT
TRBD2 | TRBJ2-7 | TRBV3-1 | few | CASSQDRLAGVDEQYF | TGTGCCAGCAGCCAAGATCGACTAGCGGGAGTCGACGAGCAGTACTTC
. | TRBJ1-4 | TRBV11-2 | many | CASSLMGPSEKLFF | TGTGCCAGCAGCCTTATGGGCCCAAGCGAAAAACTGTTTTTT
TRBD2 | TRBJ2-5 | TRBV27 | . | CASSPLRGRTSGSRHETQYF | TGTGCCAGCAGTCCACTCAGGGGGCGGACTAGCGGGAGTCGGCACGAGACCCAGTACTTC
TRBD1 | TRBJ2-2 | TRBV6-1 | . | CASVNRGRTGELFF | TGTGCCAGCGTTAACAGGGGGCGGACCGGGGAGCTGTTTTTT
. | TRBJ2-1 | TRBV3-1 | . | CASSRKLEGQLNEQFF | TGTGCCAGCAGCCGCAAGCTGGAGGGCCAGCTGAATGAGCAGTTCTTC
TRBD2 | TRBJ2-3 | TRBV6-1 | . | CASSLAGGLSDTQYF | TGTGCCAGCAGTTTAGCGGGAGGGCTTTCAGATACGCAGTATTTT
TRBD1 | TRBJ2-3 | TRBV7-2 | many | CASSSDRGVDTQYF | TGTGCCAGCAGCTCAGACAGGGGGGTAGATACGCAGTATTTT